Presented here are 15 T cell receptor beta chains from one specimen sequenced in a study of regulatory T cells in long-lasting Graves disease. The time point was: persistent/refractory GD, antithyroid drugs over 5 years with positive TRAb. RNA isolated from PBMCs was used to make the TCR library. Arm-PCR of CDR3 regions and iRepertoire HTBI primers were used to build TCR beta libraries. A single record per CDR3 protein comes from TCRdb applying MiXCR to the multiplex PCR reads. The sample lists 400,000 to 500,000 distinct CDR3 sequences, roughly 20% occurring once. Source: peripheral blood mononuclear cells (PBMCs), taken when the disease was refractory, from a patient treated with antithyroid drugs. The receptors derive from a female donor with Graves disease.

This clonotype came up a few times. The chain uses TRBV19 and TRBJ2-5, with D perhaps being TRBD1 or TRBD2 (5 bases each). The germline V gene has CDR1 LNHDA and CDR2 SQIVND (reference sequence). Trimming removed 4 bases from V and 5 bases from J, with 17 bases in between. The CDR3 runs to 15 residues. The CDR3 is CASSNLRGFRETQYF. DNA for the CDR3: TGTGCCAGTAGTAACCTTCGGGGCTTTAGGGAGACCCAGTACTTC. Drawing the rest from reference TRBV19 and TRBJ2-5, the complete variable domain is DGGITQSPKYLFRKEGQNVTLSCEQNLNHDAMYWYRQDPGQGLRLIYYSQIVNDFQKGDIAEGYSVSREKKESFPLTVTSAQKNPTAFYLCASSNLRGFRETQYFGPGTRLLVL.

The chain recombines TRBV5-1 with TRBJ1-1; D ambiguous. V was cut by 0 bases and J by 4 bases, with 10 bases left in between. Germline values: CDR1 SGHRS, CDR2 YFSETQ. The CDR3 sequence is 14 residues long. The CDR3 nucleotides read TGCGCCAGCAGCTTGGATGCCGGAGGCACTGAAGCTTTCTTT. Protein product: CASSLDAGGTEAFF.

The chain combines TRBV29-1 with TRBJ1-1; D unresolved. CDR1 SQVTM and CDR2 ANQGSEA come from the germline V gene. The CDR3 totals 13 residues. Trimming took off 7 bases at V and 0 bases at J, with 12 bases between the two ends. CDR3 bases: TGCAGCGCCGGGCCCGGAATGAACACTGAAGCTTTCTTT. Translated, it gives CSAGPGMNTEAFF. The variable domain in full, completed from reference TRBV29-1 and TRBJ1-1, reads SAVISQKPSRDICQRGTSLTIQCQVDSQVTMMFWYRQQPGQSLTLIATANQGSEATYESGFVIDKFPISRPNLTFSTLTVSNMSPEDSSIYLCSAGPGMNTEAFFGQGTRLTVV.

This clonotype was seen more than once but under ten times. V gene TRBV20-1 combines with J gene TRBJ2-7; 7 bases match TRBD1. After removal of 6 bases from V and 4 bases from J, the junction contained 9 bases not matched to a gene. Germline V CDR1 and CDR2: DFQATT, SNEGSKA (reference sequence). This CDR3 spans 13 amino acids. This CDR3 is CSARDRARYEQYF. CDR3 coding DNA: TGCAGTGCCCGGGACAGAGCACGGTACGAGCAGTACTTC.

The chain is built from TRBV14 and TRBJ2-3; TRBD1 might be the D (6 bases). The CDR3 has 15 amino acids. The V gene's germline CDR1 is SGHDN and CDR2 FVKESK. Between the trimmed V and J ends, which lost 0 bases and 3 bases, there was a span of 10 bases. The CDR3 bases are TGTGCCAGCAGCCAAGAAGTGCAGGGGACAGATACGCAGTATTTT. It yields the protein CASSQEVQGTDTQYF.

This clonotype has a handful of counts. The V call is TRBV7-9, the J call TRBJ2-7; D may match TRBD1 or TRBD2 (6 bases each). Germline CDR1 is SEHNR and CDR2 is FQNEAQ (reference sequence). The CDR3 is 12 amino acids. Trimming removed 5 bases at V and 6 bases at J, with 11 bases between. CDR3 DNA sequence: TGTGCCAGCAGCAAGGGGGGTTTCGAGCAGTACTTC. The encoded protein is CASSKGGFEQYF.

V usage is TRBV29-1 and J usage is TRBJ2-3; 8 nucleotides line up with TRBD2. The CDR3 is made up of 15 amino acids. V was pared by 7 bases and J by 3 bases, with 12 bases of the junction left unmatched. The germline CDR1 and CDR2 sequences are SQVTM and ANQGSEA. CDR3 amino acids: CSAIPGLGRTDTQYF. Written as DNA, the CDR3 is TGCAGCGCAATCCCGGGACTAGGGAGGACAGATACGCAGTATTTT.

The chain joins TRBV5-5 to TRBJ1-1; D possibly corresponds to TRBD1 (6 bases). Trimming took off 4 bases at V and 5 bases at J, with 18 bases between the two ends. This CDR3 is 15 amino acids long. The germline CDR1 and CDR2 sequences are SGHKS and YYEKEE (reference sequence). The CDR3 sequence is CASSVAVGGRTEAFF. The CDR3 nucleotides read TGTGCCAGCAGCGTCGCGGTCGGGGGGCGGACTGAAGCTTTCTTT.

This clonotype was seen repeatedly, ten times or more. The rearrangement uses TRBV6-2 or TRBV6-3 and TRBJ2-4, with D tentatively TRBD2 (7 bases). Trimming removed 2 bases at V and 8 bases at J, with 16 bases between. The V gene's germline CDR1 is MNHEY and CDR2 SVGEGT. The CDR3 loop spans 15 amino acids. CDR3 bases: TGTGCCAGCAGTTACACCGGGGGGCGTTTGGACATTCAGTACTTC. This sequence encodes CASSYTGGRLDIQYF.

V gene TRBV6-5 combines with J gene TRBJ2-7; D gene ambiguous. Germline loops: CDR1 MNHEY, CDR2 SVGAGI. Between the trimmed V and J ends, which lost 1 base and 3 bases, there was a span of 7 bases. The CDR3 is 13 residues long. This CDR3 reads CASSYFPYYEQYF. CDR3 sequence (DNA): TGTGCCAGCAGTTACTTTCCTTACTACGAGCAGTACTTC.

This chain joins TRBV20-1 and TRBJ2-5, with 8 bases that match TRBD2. From germline, CDR1 is DFQATT and CDR2 SNEGSKA (reference sequence). The CDR3 runs 14 residues. V was clipped by 6 bases and J by 5 bases; unmatched bases: 11. CDR3: CSATGGGREETQYF. The CDR3 region has the DNA TGCAGTGCAACGGGGGGGGGGAGGGAGGAGACCCAGTACTTC.

V usage is TRBV7-2 and J usage is TRBJ1-5, with D tentatively TRBD1 (6 bases). The ends were cut back, 0 bases at V and 3 bases at J, with 9 bases in the middle. CDR1 and CDR2 (germline): SGHTA, FQGNSA. This CDR3 spans 15 amino acids. The CDR3 is CASSLADSLNQPQHF. In DNA, the CDR3 is TGTGCCAGCAGCTTAGCGGACAGCCTCAATCAGCCCCAGCATTTT.

The chain links TRBV11-2 to TRBJ2-1, with TRBD2 matching 12 bases. The V gene end was trimmed by 0 bases and the J gene end by 12 bases; junction bases not matched to a gene: 9. The CDR3 loop spans 16 amino acids. Germline CDR1 and CDR2: SGHAT and FQNNGV. The CDR3 loop is CASSLDGLAGGSGQFF. The CDR3 DNA is TGTGCCAGCAGCTTAGATGGTCTAGCGGGAGGGTCAGGGCAGTTCTTC.

This clonotype was found a few times. The rearrangement uses TRBV4-3 and TRBJ1-2; D possibly corresponds to TRBD1 (6 bases). Germline V gene lookup returns CDR1 LGHNA and CDR2 YSLEER. The CDR3 contains 17 residues. The V gene lost 4 bases and the J gene lost 3 bases, with 21 bases spanning the gap. Here the CDR3 reads CASSLDLAGALYYGYTF. CDR3 in DNA: TGCGCCAGCAGCCTGGATTTGGCAGGGGCTTTGTACTATGGCTACACCTTC.

This clonotype has more than one count but fewer than ten. The rearrangement joins TRBV20-1 to TRBJ2-7; 8 bases match TRBD2. CDR1 and CDR2 from the germline V gene are DFQATT and SNEGSKA (reference sequence). This CDR3 region has 15 residues. V shed 5 bases, J shed 5 bases, and the junction held 14 bases outside the gene matches. The CDR3 bases are TGCAGTGCTGGCGGACACAGCGGGAGTATCCACGAGCAGTACTTC. It yields the protein CSAGGHSGSIHEQYF.